A single T cell receptor beta chain is shown here with its context. This record comes from a study of T cell responses to AZD1222 COVID-19 vaccine. Study details: Some second doses came at about 4 weeks and others at about 12 weeks; these were pooled.

TCRdb's table, derived via immunoSEQ multiplex PCR, lists solely in-frame clones and lacks some. The repertoire consists of some 99,000 clones, with 70% to 90% occurring once and the leading ten covering approximately 15%. The V gene's germline CDR1 is MNHEY and CDR2 SMNVEV (reference sequence). Trimming shortened V by 6 bases and J by 2 bases, and 10 bases separated the two germline ends. This CDR3 has 13 residues. The receptor comes from an adult in good health. J is TRBJ1-2 and V is TRBV27; D is perhaps TRBD1 (6 bases). Material: peripheral blood, obtained on day 0 of AZD1222 vaccination. The CDR3 sequence is CASSPQGNYGYTF. The CDR3 DNA reads TGTGCCAGCAGCCCCCAGGGGAACTATGGCTACACCTTC.